This TCR beta chain was identified during a study of Graves' ophthalmopathy and Graves' hyperthyroidism. Study-level findings and limits: Both a roughly 66% sensitivity and a roughly 75% specificity characterized the model's predictions of ophthalmopathy progression.

RNA transcripts yielded amplified TCR beta CDR3 regions. HTBI-primed first-round RT-PCR preceded second-round multiplex PCR. TCRdb re-called the multiplex PCR reads with MiXCR, one entry per CDR3 protein. In the table there are about 370,000 distinct CDR3 sequences, 18% of which are singletons. Comments on this clonotype: Its antigen is not identified.

CDR3 size: 12 residues. Germline CDR1 reads MNHEY; CDR2 reads SVGEGT. V lost 6 bases, J lost 6 bases, and 12 bases lay in between. This TCR was sampled from a woman aged 18-29 years with Graves' ophthalmopathy. The chain uses TRBV6-2 or TRBV6-3 and TRBJ2-7; a possible D gene is TRBD2 (6 bases). Sample: peripheral blood. The CDR3 region is CASSEWRGEQYF. CDR3 DNA sequence: TGTGCCAGCAGCGAATGGCGGGGCGAGCAGTACTTC.